These 25 T cell receptor beta chains were all obtained from the same sample, sequenced in a study of blood T cell repertoires in COVID-19. Assay: immunoSEQ multiplex PCR; the TCRdb copy retains only in-frame clones and omits some. The data show under 250,000 clones, approximately 80% seen once. Sequenced input: peripheral blood. The source is a woman under 30 with acute or convalescent COVID-19.

This clone was counted a few times. This chain connects TRBV6-6 to TRBJ1-2; a possible D gene is TRBD1 (5 bases). Between the trimmed V and J ends, which lost 1 base and 6 bases, there was a span of 12 bases. Germline loops: CDR1 MNHNY, CDR2 SVGAGI (reference sequence). The CDR3 contains 14 residues. The CDR3 coding sequence is TGTGCCAGCAGTTACTACGTTGGGGGGAATGGCTACACCTTC. This translates into CASSYYVGGNGYTF.

The CDR3 nucleotides are TGTGCCAGCAGCTTAGGGACTAGCGGCAATGAGCAGTTCTTC. Its translation is CASSLGTSGNEQFF. The chain employs TRBV7-9 and TRBJ2-1; 10 bases map to TRBD2. With 1 base clipped from V and 6 bases from J, the junction kept 0 bases outside the gene matches. The germline CDR1 and CDR2 sequences are SEHNR and FQNEAQ (reference sequence). This CDR3 is 14 amino acids long.

This chain links TRBV7-2 with TRBJ1-3, with D perhaps matching TRBD1 (5 bases). This CDR3 comprises 16 residues. The V and J ends lost 5 bases and 4 bases respectively, with 18 bases between them. Looked up from germline, CDR1 is SGHTA and CDR2 is FQGNSA. CDR3 bases: TGTGCCAGCAGCCCCCGATATGACAGTTTAGGAAACACCATATATTTT. Protein sequence: CASSPRYDSLGNTIYF. Complete variable domain (other parts from reference TRBV7-2 and TRBJ1-3): GAGVSQSPSNKVTEKGKDVELRCDPISGHTALYWYRQSLGQGLEFLIYFQGNSAPDKSGLPSDRFSAERTGGSVSTLTIQRTQQEDSAVYLCASSPRYDSLGNTIYFGEGSWLTVV.

The chain combines TRBV7-9 with TRBJ1-5; TRBD1 agrees at 7 bases. Unmatched junction bases numbered 10, after V lost 4 bases and J lost 7 bases. Germline values: CDR1 SEHNR, CDR2 FQNEAQ (reference sequence). CDR3 length equals 15 residues. CDR3 residues: CASSSTTGPGQPQHF. Here the CDR3 DNA reads TGTGCCAGCAGCTCAACGACAGGGCCGGGGCAGCCCCAGCATTTT.

The CDR3 DNA reads as TGTGCCTGGAGTGTAGGGACTAGCAGAGGCACAGATACGCAGTATTTT. Its protein is CAWSVGTSRGTDTQYF. The J gene is TRBJ2-3, the V gene TRBV30; 9 bases line up with TRBD2. The ends lost 0 bases at V and 1 base at J; junction bases unmatched: 5. Germline V gene lookup returns CDR1 GTSNPN and CDR2 SVGIG (reference sequence). This CDR3 region has 16 residues.

This sequence joins TRBV30 and TRBJ1-1, with D uncertain. This CDR3 contains 11 residues. Looked up from germline, CDR1 is GTSNPN and CDR2 is SVGIG (reference sequence). Trimming shortened V by 2 bases and J by 8 bases, and 9 bases separated the two germline ends. The CDR3 region is CAWSHFLEAFF. The CDR3 DNA reads TGTGCCTGGAGTCACTTTTTAGAAGCTTTCTTT.

There are a few counts of this clone. The V gene is TRBV5-5, the J gene TRBJ2-6; no definite D call. V lost 0 bases, J lost 1 base, and 11 bases lay in between. From germline, CDR1 is SGHKS and CDR2 YYEKEE (reference sequence). The CDR3 has 17 amino acids. The CDR3 sequence: CASSLGQVWSGANVLTF. In DNA form, the CDR3 reads TGTGCCAGCAGCTTGGGGCAGGTTTGGTCTGGGGCCAACGTCCTGACTTTC.

This clone has just one count. The chain has TRBV5-8 and TRBJ2-5, with D tentatively TRBD2 (6 bases). In germline, CDR1 is SGHTS, CDR2 YDEGEE. Deletions cut 2 bases from V and 5 bases from J, with 13 bases between. The CDR3 has 14 amino acids. CDR3 in DNA: TGTGCCAGCAGCTTCGGGGGTTTCGGGGAGACCCAGTACTTC. Translating it yields CASSFGGFGETQYF.

This sequence joins TRBV6-1 and TRBJ1-5; no clear D gene. There are 13 residues in the CDR3. V gave up 2 bases and J gave up 1 base, with 3 bases separating them. Germline V gene lookup returns CDR1 MNHNS and CDR2 SASEGT. The CDR3 is CASSEQSNQPQHF. The CDR3 bases are TGTGCCAGCAGTGAACAGAGCAATCAGCCCCAGCATTTT.

This clone was observed a single time. The CDR3 DNA sequence: TGTGCCAGCACTCCCAGCGGGGGACCCACAGATACGCAGTATTTT. This codes for CASTPSGGPTDTQYF. The V and J genes are TRBV11-2 and TRBJ2-3, with 8 bases lining up with TRBD2. V trimming: 7 bases; J trimming: 2 bases; junction bases outside the gene matches: 8. Germline values: CDR1 SGHAT, CDR2 FQNNGV. The CDR3 contains 15 residues.

The V and J genes are TRBV28 and TRBJ2-7; TRBD2 agrees at 11 bases. J was trimmed by 0 bases and V by 1 base; bases with no gene match: 2. This CDR3 contains 16 residues. The V gene's germline CDR1 is MDHEN and CDR2 SYDVKM. The CDR3 DNA follows: TGTGCCAGCAGTTTATCCCTAGCGGGGGGCTCCTACGAGCAGTACTTC. It specifies CASSLSLAGGSYEQYF.

This chain uses TRBV3-1 (or the pseudogene TRBV3-2) with TRBJ2-3; perhaps TRBD2 as D (6 bases). Trimming cost V 4 bases and J 2 bases, with 13 bases left between them. Germline CDR1 and CDR2: LGHDT and YNNKEL (reference sequence). The CDR3 is 15 residues long. DNA for the CDR3: TGTGCCAGCAGCCTAGGGAGGCCCCCCACAGATACGCAGTATTTT. Protein product: CASSLGRPPTDTQYF.

The rearrangement links TRBV5-6 to TRBJ2-4; 12 nucleotides line up with TRBD2. Per the germline V gene, CDR1 is SGHDT and CDR2 is YYEEEE. The junction had 7 bases not matched to a gene; V was cut back by 0 bases and J by 9 bases. This CDR3 is 16 amino acids long. CDR3 amino acids: CASSLGLAGVLGIQYF. The CDR3 region has the DNA TGTGCCAGCAGCTTGGGACTAGCGGGAGTTCTCGGCATTCAGTACTTC.

This chain links TRBV4-3 with TRBJ2-7, with a weak D call TRBD1 (6 bases). Deletions cut 9 bases from V and 2 bases from J, with 14 bases between. The CDR3 has 13 amino acids. CDR1 is LGHNA and CDR2 is YSLEER in the germline V gene. This chain's CDR3 is CASYGAGAYEQYF. The CDR3 DNA sequence: TGCGCCAGTTACGGGGCAGGGGCCTACGAGCAGTACTTC.

The gene calls are TRBV7-9 and TRBJ2-7; D gene unclear. Trimming pared 4 bases from V and 2 bases from J, leaving 6 bases between. The CDR3 is 12 amino acids. The germline CDR1 and CDR2 sequences are SEHNR and FQNEAQ (reference sequence). DNA for the CDR3: TGTGCCAGCAGCTCTGGCCCCTACGAGCAGTACTTC. Translation gives CASSSGPYEQYF.

The chain combines TRBV29-1 with TRBJ2-1; TRBD2 is a possible D gene (6 bases). V lost 4 bases and J 6 bases, leaving 16 bases between the germline ends. Germline V CDR1 and CDR2: SQVTM, ANQGSEA. The CDR3 is 14 amino acids. The CDR3 DNA sequence: TGCAGCGTTGGATTAGCGGTGCGCTCCAATGAGCAGTTCTTC. As protein: CSVGLAVRSNEQFF.

V is TRBV19 and J is TRBJ1-4; 10 nucleotides line up with TRBD1. With V trimmed by 5 bases and J by 6 bases, 12 bases remained unmatched. The CDR3 loop spans 17 amino acids. Germline V lookup: CDR1 LNHDA, CDR2 SQIVND (reference sequence). CDR3 residues: CASSYQASGTGDEKLFF. For the CDR3, the DNA is TGTGCCAGTAGTTACCAGGCCTCCGGGACAGGGGATGAAAAACTGTTTTTT.

V usage is TRBV7-2 and J usage is TRBJ1-2; 7 positions match TRBD1. The CDR3 is made up of 14 amino acids. V was clipped by 5 bases and J by 8 bases; unmatched bases: 11. Germline CDR1 and CDR2: SGHTA and FQGNSA. The CDR3 reads CASSPKPTGSGYTF. Written as DNA, the CDR3 is TGTGCCAGCAGCCCCAAACCGACAGGGAGCGGCTACACCTTC.

V usage is TRBV5-1 and J usage is TRBJ2-7; 10 positions agree with TRBD2. Looked up from germline, CDR1 is SGHRS and CDR2 is YFSETQ. The CDR3 spans 15 residues. J was trimmed by 4 bases and V by 0 bases; bases with no gene match: 4. For the CDR3, the DNA is TGCGCCAGCAGCTTGGAGGCTAGCGGGAGTTACGAGCAGTACTTC. This encodes CASSLEASGSYEQYF.

The chain has TRBV27 and TRBJ2-1, with 7 nucleotides matching TRBD2. The J segment lost 9 bases and the V segment lost 3 bases, leaving 2 bases of the junction unmatched. Germline V gene sequence: CDR1 MNHEY, CDR2 SMNVEV (reference sequence). The CDR3 runs to 12 residues. The CDR3 nucleotides are TGTGCCAGCAGTTTGGGAGGGCTTGAGCAGTTCTTC. This codes for CASSLGGLEQFF.

Details on this clone: Other DNA sequences in this sample translate to the same CDR3. The chain combines TRBV19 with TRBJ1-2, with TRBD1 identical over 11 bases. This CDR3 is 15 amino acids long. With V trimmed by 3 bases and J by 2 bases, 2 bases remained unmatched. Germline V gene data show CDR1 as LNHDA and CDR2 as SQIVND (reference sequence). CDR3 DNA: TGTGCCAGTAGTATTTGGGACAGGGGGAACTATGGCTACACCTTC. Translated, it gives CASSIWDRGNYGYTF.

This rearrangement joins TRBV5-6 to TRBJ2-1; D remains unclear. The length of the CDR3 is 12 residues. V was cut by 4 bases and J by 8 bases, with 10 bases left in between. CDR1 is SGHDT, CDR2 YYEEEE, per germline. The CDR3 reads CASSVPMYEQFF. CDR3 DNA sequence: TGTGCCAGCAGCGTTCCCATGTATGAGCAGTTCTTC.

CDR3 protein: CASSLGTSGAREFF. For the CDR3, the DNA is TGTGCCAGCAGCTTAGGGACTAGCGGTGCGCGGGAGTTCTTC. This chain joins TRBV7-8 and TRBJ2-1, with 10 bases aligning to TRBD2. Germline-derived CDR1 and CDR2 are SGHVS and FQNEAQ. The V segment lost 1 base and the J segment 14 bases; nucleotides outside the gene matches: 8. This CDR3 has 14 residues.

CDR3 protein: CASSQQGCGETQYF. Here the CDR3 DNA reads TGTGCCAGCAGCCAGCAGGGGTGTGGAGAGACCCAGTACTTC. The V gene is TRBV3-1 (or the pseudogene TRBV3-2), the J gene TRBJ2-5, with D possibly TRBD1 on 6 matching bases. This CDR3 region has 14 residues. V was cut by 3 bases and J by 4 bases, with 12 bases left in between. The germline gives CDR1 LGHDT, CDR2 YNNKEL (reference sequence).

This clone was seen only once. CDR3 nucleotide sequence: TGTGCCAGCAGCTCTGAGCGGTTAAGGCCCCAGCATTTT. This encodes CASSSERLRPQHF. The genes are TRBV3-1 (or the pseudogene TRBV3-2) and TRBJ1-5; D ambiguous. Germline CDR1 reads LGHDT; CDR2 reads YNNKEL (reference sequence). Trimming shortened V by 5 bases and J by 9 bases, and 14 bases separated the two germline ends. The CDR3 spans 13 residues.